Below, 14 T cell receptor beta chains from the same sample are listed, as sequenced in a study of T-cell reconstitution after alpha-beta-depleted transplantation in children. Using unique molecular identifiers, the investigators prepared the TCRbeta library. From the PCR reads, TCRdb called clonotypes with MiXCR, one entry per CDR3 protein. Of about 440,000 distinct CDR3 sequences listed, around two fifths were seen once; the top ten hold roughly a quarter. Sequences were derived from PBMCs, sampled before TCRalphabeta/CD19-depleted stem cell transplant. Source of these receptors: a girl between 2 and 10 years old with aplastic anemia, due to receive a stem cell transplant.

This clonotype ranks as medium-sized. The J gene is TRBJ2-5, the V gene TRBV5-1; no clear D. The V end was cut by 2 bases, the J end by 3 bases, with 8 bases between. Germline CDR1 is SGHRS and CDR2 is YFSETQ. CDR3 length: 13 residues. The CDR3 reads CASSFMAEETQYF. For the CDR3, the DNA is TGCGCCAGCAGCTTCATGGCGGAAGAGACCCAGTACTTC.

The gene calls are TRBV10-1 and TRBJ2-2; D call uncertain. V was clipped by 3 bases and J by 0 bases, with 8 bases between them. Germline assignment: CDR1 WNHNN and CDR2 SYGVQD (reference sequence). The CDR3 totals 15 residues. The CDR3 region is CASSDRTSNTGELFF. As DNA, the CDR3 is TGCGCCAGCAGTGACCGGACGTCGAACACCGGGGAGCTGTTTTTT.

This clonotype was counted between two and nine times. This chain connects TRBV4-1 to TRBJ2-4; 12 nucleotides line up with TRBD1. The CDR3 extends over 16 amino acids. J lost 8 bases, V lost 3 bases, and 8 bases had no gene match. Germline lookup yields CDR1 MGHRA and CDR2 YSYEKL. CDR3 bases: TGCGCCAGCAGCCACCAGGGACAGGGGGCAGGAGACATTCAGTACTTC. Encoded protein: CASSHQGQGAGDIQYF.

The rearrangement links TRBV12-3 or TRBV12-4 to TRBJ2-1, with D perhaps being TRBD1 or TRBD2 (5 bases each). V gave up 3 bases and J gave up 4 bases, with 19 bases separating them. This CDR3 region has 17 residues. The CDR3 spells CASSFRPGGYRYNEQFF. CDR3 in DNA: TGTGCCAGCAGTTTTCGGCCTGGGGGTTATAGATACAATGAGCAGTTCTTC.

The chain couples TRBV27 to TRBJ2-3; no firm D call. CDR1 is MNHEY, CDR2 SMNVEV, per germline (reference sequence). Trimming took 8 bases from V and 2 from J, leaving 14 bases between them. The CDR3 consists of 14 residues. The chain's CDR3 is CASSPFRHTDTQYF. CDR3 DNA sequence: TGTGCCAGCTCCCCCTTTAGGCACACAGATACGCAGTATTTT.

This chain joins TRBV20-1 and TRBJ2-5; the D is unclear. Deletions cut 2 bases from V and 2 bases from J, with 6 bases between. CDR3 length equals 12 residues. Germline CDR1 DFQATT, CDR2 SNEGSKA (reference sequence). CDR3 loop: CSARSPQETQYF. The CDR3 nucleotides are TGCAGTGCTAGAAGTCCACAAGAGACCCAGTACTTC.

In this sample, this clonotype turned up a few times. This chain uses TRBV5-1 with TRBJ2-5; tentatively, D is TRBD2 (5 bases). V was clipped by 4 bases and J by 3 bases, with 13 bases between them. The germline gives CDR1 SGHRS, CDR2 YFSETQ. This CDR3 spans 14 amino acids. The CDR3 sequence: CASSHQRTKETQYF. The CDR3 nucleotides are TGCGCCAGCAGCCACCAGCGGACCAAAGAGACCCAGTACTTC.

This clonotype showed up many times. This chain joins TRBV4-1 and TRBJ2-2, with 7 bases lining up with TRBD2. The J segment lost 7 bases and the V segment lost 6 bases, leaving 8 bases of the junction unmatched. Germline V gene sequence: CDR1 MGHRA, CDR2 YSYEKL. The CDR3 contains 14 residues. CDR3 sequence (DNA): TGCGCCAGCAGACCTGCCAGCGGGAACGGGGAGCTGTTTTTT. Translation gives CASRPASGNGELFF.

In its sample, this clonotype was seen many times. This rearrangement joins TRBV9 to TRBJ1-3; D not resolved. Germline V gene lookup returns CDR1 SGDLS and CDR2 YYNGEE. This CDR3 contains 18 residues. V shed 0 bases and J shed 0 bases, with 16 bases lying between them. This chain's CDR3 is CASSVDLTASHSGNTIYF. The CDR3 DNA sequence: TGTGCCAGCAGCGTAGACCTGACGGCCTCCCACTCTGGAAACACCATATATTTT.

In this sample, this clonotype turned up many times. CDR3 amino acids: CSARRDPGTEAFF. The CDR3 DNA reads TGCAGTGCTAGAAGGGACCCTGGGACTGAAGCTTTCTTT. The chain carries TRBV20-1 and TRBJ1-1; tentative D call: TRBD1 (5 bases). V lost 2 bases, J lost 5 bases, and 12 bases lay in between. Germline loops: CDR1 DFQATT, CDR2 SNEGSKA (reference sequence). The CDR3 totals 13 residues.

This chain joins TRBV4-2 and TRBJ2-3, with TRBD1 matching over 8 bases. J gave up 2 bases and V 0 bases, and 4 bases lay outside the gene matches. The length of the CDR3 is 16 residues. The germline CDR1 and CDR2 sequences are LGHNA and YNFKEQ. This CDR3 reads CASSQEGRGPTDTQYF. The CDR3 nucleotides read TGTGCCAGCAGCCAAGAAGGCAGGGGGCCCACAGATACGCAGTATTTT.

The V and J genes are TRBV28 and TRBJ2-5; no clear D. The V and J ends lost 8 bases and 3 bases respectively, with 22 bases between them. Germline assignment: CDR1 MDHEN and CDR2 SYDVKM. The length of the CDR3 is 16 residues. CDR3 coding DNA: TGTGCCAGCGGACCTCACCTAGGGAAGGGCAAAGAGACCCAGTACTTC. It specifies CASGPHLGKGKETQYF. Full variable domain (remainder filled in from reference TRBV28 and TRBJ2-5): DVKVTQSSRYLVKRTGEKVFLECVQDMDHENMFWYRQDPGLGLRLIYFSYDVKMKEKGDIPEGYSVSREKKERFSLILESASTNQTSMYLCASGPHLGKGKETQYFGPGTRLLVL.

This clonotype has ten or more counts. The rearrangement uses TRBV12-3 or TRBV12-4 and TRBJ2-3, with D hard to call. Between the trimmed V and J ends, which lost 3 bases and 3 bases, there was a span of 7 bases. The CDR3 sequence is 13 residues long. The CDR3 DNA sequence: TGTGCCAGCAGTTTTGTACGGACAGATACGCAGTATTTT. Its translation: CASSFVRTDTQYF.

The V and J genes are TRBV20-1 and TRBJ2-1; D may be TRBD2 (5 bases). The length of the CDR3 is 12 residues. Trimming took 1 base from V and 9 from J, leaving 10 bases between them. Germline lookup yields CDR1 DFQATT and CDR2 SNEGSKA (reference sequence). The CDR3 DNA reads TGCAGTGCTAGAGCTGAGGGCCCTGAGCAGTTCTTC. This encodes CSARAEGPEQFF.